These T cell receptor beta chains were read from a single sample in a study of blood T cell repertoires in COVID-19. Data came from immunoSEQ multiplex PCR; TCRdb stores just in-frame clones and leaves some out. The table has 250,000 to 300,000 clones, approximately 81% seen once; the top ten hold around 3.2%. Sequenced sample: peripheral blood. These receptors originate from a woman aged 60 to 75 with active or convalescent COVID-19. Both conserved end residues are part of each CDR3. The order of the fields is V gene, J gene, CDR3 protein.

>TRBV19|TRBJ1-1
CASRGAFLNTEAFF
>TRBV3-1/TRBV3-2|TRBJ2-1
CASSQGQDYNEQFF
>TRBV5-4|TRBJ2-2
CASSLDPGNTGELFF
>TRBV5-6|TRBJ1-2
CASSSLTGTGRYGYTF
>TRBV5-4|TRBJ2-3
CASSLRYHRDSTDTQYF
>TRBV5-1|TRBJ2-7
CASSSSPGSSYEQYF
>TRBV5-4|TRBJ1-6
CASSPRDRGSPLHF
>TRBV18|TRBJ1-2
CASSPYSSANYGYTF
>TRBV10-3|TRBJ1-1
CAISARDRVVGTEAFF
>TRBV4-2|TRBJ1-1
CASSQEGHTNTEAFF
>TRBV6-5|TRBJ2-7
CASGRRDSYEQYF
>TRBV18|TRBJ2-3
CASSPLGLAGVTDTQYF
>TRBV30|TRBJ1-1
CAWSTGASTEAFF
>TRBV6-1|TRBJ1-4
CASSEDRGGTNEKLFF
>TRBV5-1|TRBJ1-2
CASSAGQGVYGYTF
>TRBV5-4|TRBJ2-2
CASSLGRDSNTGELFF
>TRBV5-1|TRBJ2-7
CASSPGQFGYEQYF
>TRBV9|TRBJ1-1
CASSAQGLNTEAFF
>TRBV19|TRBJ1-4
CASKRRGTNEKLFF
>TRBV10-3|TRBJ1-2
CAIREALLYGYTF
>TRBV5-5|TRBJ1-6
CASSLDSGTGRFSPLHF
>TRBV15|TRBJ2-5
CATSRGGAQGETQYF
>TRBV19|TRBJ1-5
CASSPAGSRADSQPQHF
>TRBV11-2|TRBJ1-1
CASSLVQGVSEAFF
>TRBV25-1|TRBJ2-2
CASSEDSVRENTGELFF
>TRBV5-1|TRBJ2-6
CASSLANEVANVLTF
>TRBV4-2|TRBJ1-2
CASSQAGRDNGYTF
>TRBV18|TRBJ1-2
CASSPRSGEGYTF
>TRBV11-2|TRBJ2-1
CASSLDWGDEQFF
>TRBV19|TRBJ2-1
CASTMAGLASYNEQFF
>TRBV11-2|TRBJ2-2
CASSLRGANTGELFF
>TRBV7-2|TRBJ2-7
CASSLAGGQGIYEQYF
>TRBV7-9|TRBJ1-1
CASTQGDREATEAFF
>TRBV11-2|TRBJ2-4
CASSLGDGGKNIQYF
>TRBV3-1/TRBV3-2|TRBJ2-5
CASSRGTSRETQYF
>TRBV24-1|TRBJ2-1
CATSAGNNEQFF
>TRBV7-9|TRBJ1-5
CASSLSYSNQPQHF
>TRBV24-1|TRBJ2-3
CATSDPRDAPNTQYF
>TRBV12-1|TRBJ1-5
CASSFRDREGRSNQPQHF
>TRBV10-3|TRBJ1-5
CAISEGEGGANNQPQHF
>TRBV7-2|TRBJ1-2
CASSLTGTDYGYTF
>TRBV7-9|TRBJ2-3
CASSFEGAADTQYF
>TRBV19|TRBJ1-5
CASSSDRGKYFDNQPQHF
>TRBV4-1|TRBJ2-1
CASSRRTSGGDNEQFF
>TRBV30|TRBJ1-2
CAWSVGGGYGYTF
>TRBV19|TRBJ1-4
CASARDRGNEKLFF
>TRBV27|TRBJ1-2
CASSPSPRYRGSYGYTF
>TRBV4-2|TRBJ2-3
CASSHFNSGGTYSSTDTQYF
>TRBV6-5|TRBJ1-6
CASSYGPEGAESPLHF
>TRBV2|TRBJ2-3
CASRRDWVDTQYF
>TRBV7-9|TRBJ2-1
CASSSRDRERYNEQFF
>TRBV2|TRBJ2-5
CASTPQGGQETQYF
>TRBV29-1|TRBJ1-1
CSVASRVNTEAFF
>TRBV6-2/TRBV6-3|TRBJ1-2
CASSDPGQDFYGYTF
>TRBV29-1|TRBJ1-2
CSVNGGLANYGYTF
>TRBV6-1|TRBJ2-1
CASSEGVAGEGEQFF
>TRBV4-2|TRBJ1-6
CASVQGVSFNSPLHF
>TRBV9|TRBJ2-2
CASSLTGPGELFF
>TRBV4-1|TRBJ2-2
CASSQKGQANTGELFF
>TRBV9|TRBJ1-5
CASSEGQGVGNQPQHF